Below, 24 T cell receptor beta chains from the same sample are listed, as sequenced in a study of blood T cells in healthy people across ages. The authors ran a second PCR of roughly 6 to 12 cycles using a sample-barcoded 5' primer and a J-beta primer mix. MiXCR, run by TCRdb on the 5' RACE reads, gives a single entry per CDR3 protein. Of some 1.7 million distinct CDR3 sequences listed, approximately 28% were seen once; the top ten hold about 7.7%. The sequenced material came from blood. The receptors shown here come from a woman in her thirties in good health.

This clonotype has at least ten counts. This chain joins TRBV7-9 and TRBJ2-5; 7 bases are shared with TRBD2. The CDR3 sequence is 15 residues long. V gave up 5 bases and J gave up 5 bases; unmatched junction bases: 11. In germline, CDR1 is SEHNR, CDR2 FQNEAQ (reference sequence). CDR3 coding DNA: TGTGCCAGCAGCCGAACCCAGCAGGGAGGGGAGACCCAGTACTTC. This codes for CASSRTQQGGETQYF. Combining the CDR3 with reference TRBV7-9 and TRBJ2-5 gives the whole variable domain DTGVSQNPRHKITKRGQNVTFRCDPISEHNRLYWYRQTLGQGPEFLTYFQNEAQLEKSRLLSDRFSAERPKGSFSTLEIQRTEQGDSAMYLCASSRTQQGGETQYFGPGTRLLVL.

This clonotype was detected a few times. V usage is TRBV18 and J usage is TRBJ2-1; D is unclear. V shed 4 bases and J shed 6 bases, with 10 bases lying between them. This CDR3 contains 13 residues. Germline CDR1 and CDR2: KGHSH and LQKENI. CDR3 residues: CASSRPPANEQFF. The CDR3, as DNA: TGTGCCAGCTCACGGCCCCCGGCCAATGAGCAGTTCTTC.

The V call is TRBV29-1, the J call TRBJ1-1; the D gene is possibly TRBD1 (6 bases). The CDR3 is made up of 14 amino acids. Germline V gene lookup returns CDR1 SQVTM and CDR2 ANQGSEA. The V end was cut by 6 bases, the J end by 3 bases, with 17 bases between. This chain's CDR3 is CSVQGRRLDTEAFF. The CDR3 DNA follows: TGCAGCGTCCAGGGGAGGAGGCTGGACACTGAAGCTTTCTTT.

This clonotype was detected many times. Here the CDR3 reads CASSVGRSSYEQYF. For the CDR3, the DNA is TGTGCCAGCAGCGTAGGAAGGAGCTCCTACGAGCAGTACTTC. The rearrangement uses TRBV9 and TRBJ2-7; no clear D. This CDR3 has 14 amino acids. The V end lost 0 bases, the J end lost 0 bases, and 7 bases lay between the germline ends. CDR1 and CDR2 (germline): SGDLS, YYNGEE.

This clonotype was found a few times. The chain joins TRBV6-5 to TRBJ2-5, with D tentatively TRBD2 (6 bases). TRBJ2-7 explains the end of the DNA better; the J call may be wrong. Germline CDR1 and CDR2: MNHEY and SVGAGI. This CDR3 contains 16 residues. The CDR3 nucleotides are TGTGCCAGCAGCTGGTCCTTCGGGAGCCCACCGGACGAGCAGTACTTC. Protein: CASSWSFGSPPDEQYF.

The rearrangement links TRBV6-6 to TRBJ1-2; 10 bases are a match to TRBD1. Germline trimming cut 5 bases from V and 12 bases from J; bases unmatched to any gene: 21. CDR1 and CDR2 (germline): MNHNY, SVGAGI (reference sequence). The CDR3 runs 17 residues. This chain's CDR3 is CASSRRQGAAQDYDHTF. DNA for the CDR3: TGTGCCAGCAGTCGGCGACAGGGGGCAGCTCAGGACTATGACCACACCTTC.

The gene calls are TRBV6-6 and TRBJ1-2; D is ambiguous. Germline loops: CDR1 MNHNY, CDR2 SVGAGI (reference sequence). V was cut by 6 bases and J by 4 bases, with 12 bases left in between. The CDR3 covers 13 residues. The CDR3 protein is CASSSYVAYGYTF. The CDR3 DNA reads TGTGCCAGCAGCAGCTATGTGGCCTATGGCTACACCTTC.

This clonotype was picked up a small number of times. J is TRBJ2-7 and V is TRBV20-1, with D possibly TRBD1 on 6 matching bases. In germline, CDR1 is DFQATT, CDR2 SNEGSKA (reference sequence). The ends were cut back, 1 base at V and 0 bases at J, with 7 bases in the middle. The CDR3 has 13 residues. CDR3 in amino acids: CSARVQGSYEQYF. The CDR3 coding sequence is TGCAGTGCTAGAGTACAGGGCTCCTACGAGCAGTACTTC.

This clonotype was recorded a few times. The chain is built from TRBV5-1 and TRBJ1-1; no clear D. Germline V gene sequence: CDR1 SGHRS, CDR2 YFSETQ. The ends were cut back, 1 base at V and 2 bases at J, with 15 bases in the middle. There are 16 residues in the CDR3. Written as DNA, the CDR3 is TGCGCCAGCAGCTTGACCCTTGGGATCTACAACACTGAAGCTTTCTTT. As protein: CASSLTLGIYNTEAFF. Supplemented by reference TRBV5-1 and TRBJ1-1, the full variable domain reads KAGVTQTPRYLIKTRGQQVTLSCSPISGHRSVSWYQQTPGQGLQFLFEYFSETQRNKGNFPGRFSGRQFSNSRSEMNVSTLELGDSALYLCASSLTLGIYNTEAFFGQGTRLTVV.

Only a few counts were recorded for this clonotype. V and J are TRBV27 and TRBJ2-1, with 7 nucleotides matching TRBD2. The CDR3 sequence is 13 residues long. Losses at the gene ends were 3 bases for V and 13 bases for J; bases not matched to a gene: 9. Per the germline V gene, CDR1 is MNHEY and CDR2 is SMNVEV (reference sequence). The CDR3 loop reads CASSFGTKDTQFF. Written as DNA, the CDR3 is TGTGCCAGCAGTTTCGGGACTAAGGACACCCAGTTCTTC.

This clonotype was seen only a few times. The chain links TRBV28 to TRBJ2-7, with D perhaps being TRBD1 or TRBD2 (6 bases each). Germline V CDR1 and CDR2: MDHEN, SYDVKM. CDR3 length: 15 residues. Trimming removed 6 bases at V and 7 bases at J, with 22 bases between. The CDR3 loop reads CASSPPGGPTGEQYF. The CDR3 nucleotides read TGTGCCAGCAGCCCCCCCGGGGGCCCGACCGGGGAGCAGTACTTC.

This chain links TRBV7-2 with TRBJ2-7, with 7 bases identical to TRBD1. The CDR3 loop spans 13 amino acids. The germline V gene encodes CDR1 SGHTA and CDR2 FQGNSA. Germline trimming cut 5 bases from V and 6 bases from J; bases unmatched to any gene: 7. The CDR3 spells CASSPGTACEQYF. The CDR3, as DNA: TGTGCCAGCAGCCCCGGGACAGCCTGCGAGCAGTACTTC.

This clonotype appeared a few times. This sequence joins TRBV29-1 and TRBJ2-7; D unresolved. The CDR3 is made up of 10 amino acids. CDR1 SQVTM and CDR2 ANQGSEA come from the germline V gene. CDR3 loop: CIAGGYEQYF. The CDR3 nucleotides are TGCATCGCCGGCGGCTACGAGCAGTACTTC.

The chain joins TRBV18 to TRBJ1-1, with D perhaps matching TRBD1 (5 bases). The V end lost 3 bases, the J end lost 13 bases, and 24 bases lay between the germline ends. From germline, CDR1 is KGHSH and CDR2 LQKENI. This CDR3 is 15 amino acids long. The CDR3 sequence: CASSPREAGRGYVFF. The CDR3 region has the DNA TGTGCCAGCTCACCCAGAGAGGCGGGACGTGGGTATGTTTTCTTT.

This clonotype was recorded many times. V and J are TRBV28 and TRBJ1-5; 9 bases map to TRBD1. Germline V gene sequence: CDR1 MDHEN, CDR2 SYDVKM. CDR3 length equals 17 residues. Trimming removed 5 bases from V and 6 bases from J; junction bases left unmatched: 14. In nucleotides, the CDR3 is TGTGCCAGCAGTCCAAACGGCGGACAGGGGTTTACTCAGCCCCAGCATTTT. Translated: CASSPNGGQGFTQPQHF. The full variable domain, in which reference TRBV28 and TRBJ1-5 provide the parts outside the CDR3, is DVKVTQSSRYLVKRTGEKVFLECVQDMDHENMFWYRQDPGLGLRLIYFSYDVKMKEKGDIPEGYSVSREKKERFSLILESASTNQTSMYLCASSPNGGQGFTQPQHFGDGTRLSIL.

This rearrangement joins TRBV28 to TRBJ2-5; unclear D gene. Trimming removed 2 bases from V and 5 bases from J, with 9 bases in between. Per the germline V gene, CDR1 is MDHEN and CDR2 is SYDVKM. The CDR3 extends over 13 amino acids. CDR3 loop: CASSLRRPETQYF. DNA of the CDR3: TGTGCCAGCAGTTTACGGCGACCTGAGACCCAGTACTTC.

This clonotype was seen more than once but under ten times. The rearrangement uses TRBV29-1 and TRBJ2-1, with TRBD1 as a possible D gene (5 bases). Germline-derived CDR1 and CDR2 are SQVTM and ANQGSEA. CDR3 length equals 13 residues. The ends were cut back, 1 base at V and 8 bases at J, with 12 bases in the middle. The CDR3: CSVEGVRGDEQFF. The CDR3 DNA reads TGCAGCGTTGAAGGGGTTAGGGGCGATGAGCAGTTCTTC.

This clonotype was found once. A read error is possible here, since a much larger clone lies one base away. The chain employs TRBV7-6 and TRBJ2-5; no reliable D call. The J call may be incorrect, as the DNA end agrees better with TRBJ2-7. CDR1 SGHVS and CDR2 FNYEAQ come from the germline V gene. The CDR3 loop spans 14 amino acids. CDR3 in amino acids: CACSPRLHTYEQYF. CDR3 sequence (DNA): TGTGCCTGCAGCCCAAGACTCCACACCTACGAGCAGTACTTC.

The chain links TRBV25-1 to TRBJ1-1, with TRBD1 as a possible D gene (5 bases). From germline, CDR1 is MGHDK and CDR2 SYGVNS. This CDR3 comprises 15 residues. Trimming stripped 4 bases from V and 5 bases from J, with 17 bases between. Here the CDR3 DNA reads TGTGCCAGCAGTGTTTTTAGGGAAAGGGGAACTGAAGCTTTCTTT. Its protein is CASSVFRERGTEAFF.

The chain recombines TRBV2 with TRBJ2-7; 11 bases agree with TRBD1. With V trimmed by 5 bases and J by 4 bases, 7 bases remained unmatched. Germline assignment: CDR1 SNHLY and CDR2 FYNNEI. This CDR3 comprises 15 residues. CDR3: CASSHPGQGVYEQYF. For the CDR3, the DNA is TGTGCCAGCAGTCACCCGGGACAGGGGGTATACGAGCAGTACTTC.

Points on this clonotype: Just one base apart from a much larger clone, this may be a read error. CDR3 sequence (DNA): TGCGCCAGCAGCCAACAGCCACAAGAGACCCAGTTCTTC. Its protein is CASSQQPQETQFF. The chain employs TRBV4-1 and TRBJ2-5; no reliable D call. The DNA end lines up better with TRBJ2-1; the J call may be wrong. Germline V gene sequence: CDR1 MGHRA, CDR2 YSYEKL. The length of the CDR3 is 13 residues.

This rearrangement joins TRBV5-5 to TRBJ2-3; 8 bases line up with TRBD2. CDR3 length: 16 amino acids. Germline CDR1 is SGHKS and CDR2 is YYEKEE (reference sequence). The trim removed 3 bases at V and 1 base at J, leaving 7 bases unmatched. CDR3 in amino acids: CASSSRGGRGTDTQYF. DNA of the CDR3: TGTGCCAGCAGCTCCCGGGGGGGCCGAGGCACAGATACGCAGTATTTT.

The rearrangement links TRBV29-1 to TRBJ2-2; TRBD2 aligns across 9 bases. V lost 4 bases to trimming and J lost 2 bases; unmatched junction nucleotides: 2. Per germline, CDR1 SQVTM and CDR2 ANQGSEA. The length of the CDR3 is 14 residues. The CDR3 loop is CSVGGTSNTGELFF. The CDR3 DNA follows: TGCAGCGTTGGAGGGACTAGCAACACCGGGGAGCTGTTTTTT.

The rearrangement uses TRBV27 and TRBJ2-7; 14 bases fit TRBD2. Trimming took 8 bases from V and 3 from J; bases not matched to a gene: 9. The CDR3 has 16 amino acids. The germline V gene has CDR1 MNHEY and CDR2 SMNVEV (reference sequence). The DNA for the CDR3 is TGTGCCAGCTGGGGACTAGCGGGAGATTGGGGCTACGAGCAGTACTTC. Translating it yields CASWGLAGDWGYEQYF.